This T cell receptor (beta chain) was sequenced in a study of cytomegalovirus exposure and HLA in healthy donors. Concerning this clone itself: Its target is not known.

In germline, CDR1 is MGHDK, CDR2 SYGVNS. The CDR3 length is 13 residues. In the PCR, 60 Vbeta and 13 Jbeta primers were used. Sequencing was performed with immunoSEQ multiplex PCR; in TCRdb, only in-frame clones are kept and a portion is missing. Its listing shows under 150,000 clones. Overall study results and limits: TCR sequences were mostly rare, though some public TCRs occurred in many donors. Using the classifier, cytomegalovirus status was reportedly diagnosed with high specificity and sensitivity. What TCR beta sequences reportedly achieved was accurate prediction of HLA-A and HLA-B alleles in most subjects. About 87% or about 30% of the time was how often most TCR beta V segments were productive, according to an earlier analysis.

The sequencing input was PBMCs. The chain combines TRBV25-1 with TRBJ2-5; no clear D. The closer fit of TRBJ2-7 to the DNA end suggests the J call may be wrong. The clonotype was recovered from a man between 35 and 55 years old in good health and CMV-seronegative. The CDR3 region is CASSEGGSYEQYF. The CDR3 DNA follows: TGTGCCAGCAGTGAAGGCGGCTCCTACGAGCAGTACTTC.